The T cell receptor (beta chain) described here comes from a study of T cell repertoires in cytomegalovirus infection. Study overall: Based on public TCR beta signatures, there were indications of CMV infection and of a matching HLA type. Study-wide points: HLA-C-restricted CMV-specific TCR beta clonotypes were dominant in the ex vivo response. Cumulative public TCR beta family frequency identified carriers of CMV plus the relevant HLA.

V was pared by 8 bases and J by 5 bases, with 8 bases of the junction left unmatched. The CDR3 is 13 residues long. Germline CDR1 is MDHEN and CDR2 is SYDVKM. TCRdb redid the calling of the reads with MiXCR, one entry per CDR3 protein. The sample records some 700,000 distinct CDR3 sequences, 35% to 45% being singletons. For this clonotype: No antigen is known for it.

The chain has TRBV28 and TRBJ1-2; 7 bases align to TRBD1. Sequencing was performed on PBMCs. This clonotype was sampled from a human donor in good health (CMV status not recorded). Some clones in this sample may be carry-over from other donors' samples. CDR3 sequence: CASGLTGPYGYTF. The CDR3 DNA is TGTGCCAGCGGGCTGACAGGGCCGTATGGCTACACCTTC.